The 9 T cell receptor beta chains in this list originate from one sample, sequenced in a study of T cell responses to AZD1222 COVID-19 vaccine. Clones were read by immunoSEQ multiplex PCR, and TCRdb kept only the in-frame ones, dropping some. Of some 150,000 clones in the sample, roughly 88% were seen once. The specimen comprised peripheral blood, sampled 28 days after the second AZD1222 dose. These receptors all come from an adult who received the AZD1222 COVID-19 vaccine.

Only a few counts were recorded for this clone. The rearrangement joins TRBV21-1 to TRBJ1-1; no DNA check was done on the table's D call, TRBD1. TRBV21-1 is reported as a pseudogene. This CDR3 is 18 amino acids long. The CDR3 protein is CASSSRKGAELMNTEAFF. The CDR3 coding sequence is TGTGCCAGCAGCTCCCGAAAGGGGGCAGAGCTAATGAACACTGAAGCTTTCTTT.

This clone turned up a few times. The chain is built from TRBV4-1 and TRBJ1-5; a weak D match, TRBD1 (6 bases). Germline values: CDR1 MGHRA, CDR2 YSYEKL. V was trimmed by 8 bases and J by 2 bases, leaving 16 bases between them. The CDR3 length is 15 residues. The CDR3 sequence is CASRRGGDGNQPQHF. The CDR3 DNA sequence: TGCGCCAGCCGAAGGGGGGGGGACGGCAATCAGCCCCAGCATTTT.

This chain connects TRBV11-2 to TRBJ2-2; the match to TRBD1 covers 8 bases. The CDR3 extends over 16 amino acids. The germline gives CDR1 SGHAT, CDR2 FQNNGV. J was trimmed by 8 bases and V by 3 bases; bases with no gene match: 11. The CDR3 DNA sequence: TGTGCCAGCAGCTTGAGGACAGGGTTCTCGGGTGGGGAGCTGTTTTTT. Its protein is CASSLRTGFSGGELFF.

The J gene is TRBJ1-1, the V gene TRBV19; TRBD1 aligns across 7 bases. Losses at the gene ends were 3 bases for V and 6 bases for J; bases not matched to a gene: 4. This CDR3 has 13 residues. From germline, CDR1 is LNHDA and CDR2 SQIVND (reference sequence). The chain's CDR3 is CASSIGQGAEAFF. The CDR3 DNA reads as TGTGCCAGTAGTATCGGCCAGGGGGCTGAAGCTTTCTTT.

This chain links TRBV7-3 with TRBJ2-1; D remains ambiguous. The V end lost 5 bases, the J end lost 4 bases, and 15 bases lay between the germline ends. CDR1 is SGHTA and CDR2 is FQGTGA in the germline V gene. CDR3 length: 15 residues. CDR3 region: CASSPGSTSYNEQFF. The CDR3 DNA is TGTGCCAGCAGCCCCGGTTCCACCTCTTACAATGAGCAGTTCTTC.

This clone came up once. The rearrangement uses TRBV5-1 and TRBJ1-5, with a weak D call TRBD1 (5 bases). The V end lost 4 bases, the J end lost 0 bases, and 14 bases lay between the germline ends. Germline V gene lookup returns CDR1 SGHRS and CDR2 YFSETQ. The CDR3 sequence is 16 residues long. The CDR3 DNA reads as TGCGCCAGCAGCGATGGACATGACTATAGCAATCAGCCCCAGCATTTT. Residues: CASSDGHDYSNQPQHF.

The V gene is TRBV19, the J gene TRBJ2-1; unclear D gene. Trimming removed 7 bases from V and 6 bases from J, with 16 bases in between. This CDR3 contains 14 residues. Per the germline V gene, CDR1 is LNHDA and CDR2 is SQIVND (reference sequence). CDR3 loop: CASKGDGDPNEQFF. The CDR3 nucleotides read TGTGCCAGTAAGGGCGACGGAGACCCCAATGAGCAGTTCTTC.

The chain combines TRBV30 with TRBJ2-7; D gene unclear. The CDR3 is 14 amino acids. The germline V gene encodes CDR1 GTSNPN and CDR2 SVGIG (reference sequence). The V end was cut by 2 bases, the J end by 9 bases, with 20 bases between. The CDR3, as DNA: TGTGCCTGGAGTACTTGGGCCGTCTGGTTGGGGCAGTACTTC. Its translation is CAWSTWAVWLGQYF.

V usage is TRBV5-1 and J usage is TRBJ1-4; no clear D gene. The CDR3 totals 16 residues. Trimming took off 5 bases at V and 0 bases at J, with 14 bases between the two ends. Germline V CDR1 and CDR2: SGHRS, YFSETQ. CDR3 sequence: CASRPPQASTNEKLFF. In DNA, the CDR3 is TGCGCCAGCAGACCACCCCAAGCGTCAACTAATGAAAAACTGTTTTTT.